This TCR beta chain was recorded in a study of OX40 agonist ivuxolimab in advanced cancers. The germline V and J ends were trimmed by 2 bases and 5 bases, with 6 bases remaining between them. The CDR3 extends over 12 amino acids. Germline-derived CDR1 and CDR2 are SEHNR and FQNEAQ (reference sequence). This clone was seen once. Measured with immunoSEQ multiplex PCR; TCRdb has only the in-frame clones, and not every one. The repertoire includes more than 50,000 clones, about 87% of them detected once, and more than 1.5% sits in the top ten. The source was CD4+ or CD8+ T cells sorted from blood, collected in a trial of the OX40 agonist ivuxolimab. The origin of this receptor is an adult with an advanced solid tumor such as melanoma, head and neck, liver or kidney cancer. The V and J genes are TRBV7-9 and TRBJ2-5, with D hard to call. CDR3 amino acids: CASSLNAETQYF. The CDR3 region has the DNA TGTGCCAGCAGCTTAAATGCCGAGACCCAGTACTTC.